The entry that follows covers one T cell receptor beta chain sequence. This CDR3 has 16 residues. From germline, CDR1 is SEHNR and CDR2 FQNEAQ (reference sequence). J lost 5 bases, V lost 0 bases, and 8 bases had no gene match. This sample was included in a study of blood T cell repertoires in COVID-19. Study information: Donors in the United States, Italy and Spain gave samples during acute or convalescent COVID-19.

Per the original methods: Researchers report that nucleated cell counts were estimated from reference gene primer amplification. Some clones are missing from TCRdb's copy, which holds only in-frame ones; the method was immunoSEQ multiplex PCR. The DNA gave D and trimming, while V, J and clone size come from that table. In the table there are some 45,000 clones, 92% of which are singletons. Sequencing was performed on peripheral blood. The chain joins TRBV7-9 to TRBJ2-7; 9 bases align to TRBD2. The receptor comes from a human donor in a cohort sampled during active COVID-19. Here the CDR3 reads CASSLARSGRGNEQYF. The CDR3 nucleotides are TGTGCCAGCAGCTTAGCGCGTAGCGGGAGAGGGAACGAGCAGTACTTC.